This T cell receptor beta chain was retrieved from a study of post-analysis software for immune sequencing data. Study-level information: The study covered relapsing-remitting, secondary progressive and progressive-relapsing courses of multiple sclerosis.

Presence of unique molecular identifiers characterized the TCR beta cDNA libraries. Input of roughly 0.9 to 11 million T cells yielded about half a million cDNA molecules. In TCRdb, the PCR reads were re-called with MiXCR into one record per CDR3 protein. Among under 900,000 distinct CDR3 sequences listed, 53% were seen once. Sequenced sample: blood. This TCR came from a girl aged 5 to 17 with multiple sclerosis.

CDR3 sequence: CASSETRPADTQYF. DNA of the CDR3: TGTGCCAGCAGTGAAACTCGACCGGCAGATACGCAGTATTTT. This chain joins TRBV6-1 and TRBJ2-3; no clear D. This CDR3 contains 14 residues. In germline, CDR1 is MNHNS, CDR2 SASEGT. V was trimmed by 2 bases and J by 4 bases, leaving 10 bases between them.